The rows below give T cell receptor beta chains drawn from one sample of a study of read filtering for tumor transcriptome and immune sequencing. TCRdb re-analysed the reads in MiXCR, keeping a single row per CDR3 protein. Among about 37,000 distinct CDR3 sequences listed, roughly 15% were seen once. What was sequenced was a population of CD138-negative cells sorted from bone marrow. The receptors come from a donor at least 40 years old with multiple myeloma. The CDR3 runs from the conserved cysteine through the conserved F or W. The order of the fields is V gene, J gene, clone size, D gene, CDR3 DNA, CDR3 protein. D genes are given only for firm matches. Rows may omit the clone size; those that give it use once, few, many or a size class.

TRBV4-2	TRBJ1-4	many	-	TGTGCCAGCAGCCAATCGGACAGCCTTAAGGGAAAACTGTTTTTT	CASSQSDSLKGKLFF
TRBV14	TRBJ2-7	many	TRBD1	TGTGCCAGCAGCCAAGAACGGTGGGACAGGGCAAACTACGAGCAGTACTTC	CASSQERWDRANYEQYF
TRBV7-2	TRBJ2-7	many	TRBD1	TGTGCCAGCAGCTTCACGACAGGGTTGTCCTACGAGCAGTACTTC	CASSFTTGLSYEQYF
TRBV20-1	TRBJ2-1	-	-	TGCAGTGCTAGTAAAAGCAATGAGCAGTTCTTC	CSASKSNEQFF
TRBV20-1	TRBJ2-7	-	-	TGCAGTGCTAGAGACATCCCCTACGAGCAGTACTTC	CSARDIPYEQYF
TRBV29-1	TRBJ1-2	many	TRBD1	TGCAGCGCTATTACCCTACAGGGGAACTATGGCTACACCTTC	CSAITLQGNYGYTF
TRBV20-1	TRBJ2-7	few	-	TGCAGTGCCGCCCCAGGGGCCAGCTCCTACGAGCAGTACTTC	CSAAPGASSYEQYF
TRBV27	TRBJ2-3	many	-	TGTGCCAGCAGTTGGGGGACACCGCTCCGTGGTAGCACAGATACGCAGTATTTT	CASSWGTPLRGSTDTQYF
TRBV18	TRBJ1-1	-	-	TGTGCCAGCTCACCACCCTGGCGCCGGGGAACGGTGGACACTGAAGCTTTCTTT	CASSPPWRRGTVDTEAFF
TRBV6-2/TRBV6-3	TRBJ1-1	many	-	TGTGCCAGCACTTCCCAGCGGGACGTAACCGAAGCTTTCTTT	CASTSQRDVTEAFF
TRBV20-1	TRBJ1-5	many	-	TGCAGTGCTAGAGCAGGGGACAATCAGCCCCAGCATTTT	CSARAGDNQPQHF
TRBV7-6	TRBJ1-1	many	TRBD1	TGTGCCAGCAGCTTAATACAGGGGGCCTCTGAAGCTTTCTTT	CASSLIQGASEAFF
TRBV30	TRBJ1-1	many	-	TGTGCCTGGAGTCGGGACATGGTGAAGGGAGCTTTCTTT	CAWSRDMVKGAFF
TRBV7-9	TRBJ2-3	many	-	TGTGCCAGCAGTCAAACAGGGATCACAGATACGCAGTATTTT	CASSQTGITDTQYF
TRBV6-1	TRBJ1-4	few	-	TGTGCCAGCAGTGAAGCGATGATAGATAAACTGTTTTTT	CASSEAMIDKLFF
TRBV4-3	TRBJ2-7	many	TRBD1	TGCGCCAGCAGCCAAGGAACAGGGGACGAGCAGTACTTC	CASSQGTGDEQYF
TRBV6-2/TRBV6-3	TRBJ1-2	many	-	TGTGCCAGCAGCCCCAGGGGCGCCAACTATGGCTACACCTTC	CASSPRGANYGYTF
TRBV4-3	TRBJ2-2	many	TRBD1	TGCGCCAGCAGCCGTGGGACAGGGGTACCACCCGGGGAGCTGTTTTTT	CASSRGTGVPPGELFF
TRBV25-1	TRBJ2-5	-	TRBD2	TGTGCCAGCAGTGATTTCGGTTTCGGGACTAGCTTTGAGACCCAGTACTTC	CASSDFGFGTSFETQYF
TRBV2	TRBJ1-5	-	-	TGTGCCGGCAGTGGAGGGGCAGCTGGTCTCCAGCCCCAGCATTTT	CAGSGGAAGLQPQHF
TRBV6-5	TRBJ2-3	many	-	TGTGCCAGCAGTTACACGGGAGCCCCCACAGATACGCAGTATTTT	CASSYTGAPTDTQYF
TRBV5-1	TRBJ1-1	many	-	TGCGCCAGCAGCTTGGCGGGGGGTCAAAGGAACACTGAAGCTTTCTTT	CASSLAGGQRNTEAFF
TRBV7-2	TRBJ2-1	many	-	TGTGCCAGCAGCTTAGGCGTCCCGTACAATGAGCAGTTCTTC	CASSLGVPYNEQFF
TRBV6-6	TRBJ2-7	many	-	TGTGCCAGCAGTCAGAGTAGGGGCTACGAGCAGTACTTC	CASSQSRGYEQYF
TRBV20-1	TRBJ2-1	-	-	TGCGGTGCTAGGGGGGGAGATCTTACCAATGAGCAGTCCTTC	CGARGGDLTNEQSF
TRBV7-9	TRBJ2-5	-	-	TGTGCCAGCAGCTTAGCGCTAGCCGGCAGAGAGACCCAGTACTTC	CASSLALAGRETQYF
TRBV29-1	TRBJ2-5	many	TRBD2	TGCAGCGTCCGAGGGGGGACTAGCGGGAGGAGTGAGACCCAGTACTTC	CSVRGGTSGRSETQYF
TRBV14	TRBJ2-3	many	-	TGTGCCAGCAGCCAAGGGTTACCTTTTACAGATACGCAGTATTTT	CASSQGLPFTDTQYF